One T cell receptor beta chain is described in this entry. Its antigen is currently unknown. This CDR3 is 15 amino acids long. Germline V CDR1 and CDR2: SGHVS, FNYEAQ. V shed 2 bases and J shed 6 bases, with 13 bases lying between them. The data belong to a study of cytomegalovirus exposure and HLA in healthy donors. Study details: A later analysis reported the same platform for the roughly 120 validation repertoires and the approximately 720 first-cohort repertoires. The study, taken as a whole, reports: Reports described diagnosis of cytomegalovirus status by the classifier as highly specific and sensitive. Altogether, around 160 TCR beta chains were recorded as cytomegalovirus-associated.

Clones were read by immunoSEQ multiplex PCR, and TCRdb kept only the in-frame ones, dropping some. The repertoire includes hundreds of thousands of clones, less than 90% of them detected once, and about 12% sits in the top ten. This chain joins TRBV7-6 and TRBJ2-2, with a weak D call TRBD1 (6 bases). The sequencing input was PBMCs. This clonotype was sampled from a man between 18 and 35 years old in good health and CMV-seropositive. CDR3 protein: CASSLFTGQPGELFF. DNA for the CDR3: TGTGCCAGCAGCTTATTTACAGGGCAGCCCGGGGAGCTGTTTTTT.